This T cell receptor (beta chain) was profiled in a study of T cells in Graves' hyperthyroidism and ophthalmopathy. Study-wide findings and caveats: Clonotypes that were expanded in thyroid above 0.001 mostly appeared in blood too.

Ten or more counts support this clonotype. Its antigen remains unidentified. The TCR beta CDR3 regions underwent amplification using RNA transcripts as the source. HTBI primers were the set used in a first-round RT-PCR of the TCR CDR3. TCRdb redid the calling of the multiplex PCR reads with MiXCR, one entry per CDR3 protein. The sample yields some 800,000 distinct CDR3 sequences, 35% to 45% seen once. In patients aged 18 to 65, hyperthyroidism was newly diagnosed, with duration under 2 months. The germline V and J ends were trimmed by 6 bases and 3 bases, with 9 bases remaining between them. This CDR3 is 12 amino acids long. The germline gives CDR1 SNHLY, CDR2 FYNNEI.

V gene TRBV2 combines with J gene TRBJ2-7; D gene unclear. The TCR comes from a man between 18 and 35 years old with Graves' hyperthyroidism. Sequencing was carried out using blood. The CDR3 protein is CASRTTNYEQYF. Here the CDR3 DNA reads TGTGCCAGCAGAACGACAAACTACGAGCAGTACTTC. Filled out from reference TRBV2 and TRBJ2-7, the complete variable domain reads EPEVTQTPSHQVTQMGQEVILRCVPISNHLYFYWYRQILGQKVEFLVSFYNNEISEKSEIFDDQFSVERPDGSNFTLKIRSTKLEDSAMYFCASRTTNYEQYFGPGTRLTVT.